The T cell receptor (beta chain) under discussion was sequenced for a study of cytomegalovirus exposure and HLA in healthy donors listed by TCRdb under 2017. Describing the broader study: According to a later analysis, one platform produced both the roughly 130 validation repertoires and the 730 or so repertoires of the first cohort. The study was designed to test whether signatures of past pathogen exposure could be identified by cataloging public T cell receptors. In addition to the first cohort of 666 subjects, a separate validation cohort of approximately 130 different subjects was used. High-throughput TCR immunosequencing, statistical association of individual TCRs with disease status, and machine learning were combined to predict cytomegalovirus infection status. General conclusions and limits of the study: Three of the identified cytomegalovirus-associated TCR beta chains were confirmed in vitro to be specific for cytomegalovirus antigens. While some public TCRs were present in many individuals, most TCR sequences turned up only very rarely across donors. The study gave a list of under 200 TCR beta chains associated with cytomegalovirus. The classifier was reported to diagnose cytomegalovirus status with high specificity and sensitivity in both the original cohort and the validation cohort. Of the cluster scores, 94% were above 0 in a later analysis, which found that TCRs clustered in the first cohort also tended to co-occur in the 95 to 150 validation repertoires. The authors suggested that the approach could potentially be extended to other disease states and immunological phenotypes. A later analysis lacked HLA typing for the validation cohort, so it scored co-occurrence in that cohort across all 130 or so repertoires.

The method was the immunoSEQ multiplex PCR assay. On the authors' methods: A statistical classification framework was built for diagnosing cytomegalovirus status from the catalog of TCR beta chain sequences. This is the immuneACCESS table as TCRdb keeps it, with only in-frame sequences that have V and J called. A part of the clones is gone; compared with another copy, unresolved V genes explain less than half, and the rest is unexplained. Clone size and the V and J calls come from that table; the DNA yielded D and trimming. The sample includes 150,000 or so clones, with 70% to 90% observed a single time. 6.2% of the sample comes from the top ten. Separate from the roughly 650-subject first cohort, the validation cohort of more than 90 subjects was the group to which the donors belonged. V has 5 bases trimmed and J has 0 bases trimmed; junction bases matching no gene number 5. CDR1 SGHTA and CDR2 FQGTGA were looked up in the germline V gene. The CDR3 holds 15 amino acids from the cysteine to the phenylalanine. Only the CDR3 DNA stays, 45 bases, in frame from base 1.

Notes on this clone: What antigen it recognizes has not been identified. There are no base qualities to consult, and no much larger clone falls within one base.

Recombination linked TRBV7-3 to TRBJ2-7, with TRBD1 matching 9 junction bases. The receptor was isolated from a woman aged 25 to 39 in good health and CMV-seropositive. Sequenced: PBMCs. The CDR3 loop reads CASSKGTGSSYEQYF. The nucleotides are TGTGCCAGCAGCAAAGGGACAGGGAGCTCCTACGAGCAGTACTTC.